These 4 T cell receptor beta chains were sequenced from one sample in a study of cytomegalovirus exposure and HLA in healthy donors. The PCR was carried out with 60 Vbeta primers and 13 Jbeta primers. Sequencing used immunoSEQ multiplex PCR; TCRdb keeps in-frame clones, though not all of them. There are under 200,000 clones in the sample; around 68% occur only once, and 2.5% to 3% lies in the top ten. The specimen was PBMCs. The receptors were gathered from a middle-aged man in good health and CMV-seronegative.

The chain is built from TRBV5-6 and TRBJ2-2; D is possibly TRBD2 (5 bases). The CDR3 runs 14 residues. Germline loops: CDR1 SGHDT, CDR2 YYEEEE. Trimming pared 4 bases from V and 3 bases from J, leaving 10 bases between. The chain's CDR3 is CASSQAVDTGELFF. The CDR3 bases are TGTGCCAGCAGCCAAGCGGTTGACACCGGGGAGCTGTTTTTT.

The gene calls are TRBV7-9 and TRBJ2-1, with 9 positions matching TRBD2. V lost 0 bases and J lost 0; bases outside the gene matches: 6. CDR1 and CDR2 from the germline V gene are SEHNR and FQNEAQ (reference sequence). The CDR3 extends over 18 amino acids. The CDR3, as DNA: TGTGCCAGCAGCTTAGCGAGCCTAGCGGGAAGCTCCTACAATGAGCAGTTCTTC. It translates to CASSLASLAGSSYNEQFF.

Details on this clone: Within the sample, other DNA sequences also encode this same CDR3. V and J are TRBV5-6 and TRBJ2-5; 11 bases match TRBD2. In germline, CDR1 is SGHDT, CDR2 YYEEEE. CDR3 length equals 15 residues. V lost 0 bases to trimming and J lost 2 bases; unmatched junction nucleotides: 0. The CDR3 DNA sequence: TGTGCCAGCAGCTTGGGACTAGCGGGGCAAGAGACCCAGTACTTC. Translated: CASSLGLAGQETQYF.

CDR3 sequence (DNA): TGTGCCAGCAGCACAGGGGTGGGCACCGGGGAGCTGTTTTTT. It is translated as CASSTGVGTGELFF. This sequence joins TRBV7-9 and TRBJ2-2; 7 bases map to TRBD1. There are 14 residues in the CDR3. V lost 5 bases and J lost 4; bases outside the gene matches: 4. CDR1 and CDR2 (germline): SEHNR, FQNEAQ (reference sequence).